This paragraph reports one T cell receptor beta chain. Antigen specificity is unknown. V was cut by 3 bases and J by 3 bases, with 13 bases left in between. Germline CDR1 SGHRS, CDR2 YFSETQ. This CDR3 spans 14 amino acids. This sample was taken from a study of cytomegalovirus exposure and HLA in healthy donors. A multiplex PCR was run with 60 Vbeta primers and 13 Jbeta primers. Some clones are missing from TCRdb's copy, which holds only in-frame ones; the method was immunoSEQ multiplex PCR. The data contain about 180,000 clones, around three quarters of them singletons. Whole-study results and caveats: Rare TCR sequences predominated, though certain public TCRs were found in many donors. Data from an earlier analysis indicated that most TCR beta V segments were productive either about 87% or about 30% of the time.

This sequence joins TRBV5-1 and TRBJ2-7; the D gene is possibly TRBD1 (5 bases). The sequenced material came from PBMCs. The sequence was collected from a man aged 40-49 years in good health and CMV-seronegative. CDR3 sequence: CASSSTQGNYEQYF. CDR3 sequence (DNA): TGCGCCAGCAGCTCTACCCAGGGAAACTACGAGCAGTACTTC.